This T cell receptor beta chain was sequenced for a study of blood T cell repertoires in COVID-19. Germline values: CDR1 ENHRY, CDR2 SYGVKD. J was trimmed by 8 bases and V by 3 bases; bases with no gene match: 1. The CDR3 sequence is 13 residues long. In this sample, this clone turned up once. Profiling relied on immunoSEQ multiplex PCR, and the TCRdb table lists in-frame clones only, not all of them. Among approximately 500,000 clones listed, 75% to 90% were seen once. Source material: peripheral blood. This receptor was identified in a man aged 18-30 years with COVID-19, enrolled during active disease. The chain combines TRBV10-3 with TRBJ1-6, with 7 bases lining up with TRBD1. The CDR3 loop is CAISDRGDSPLHF. The CDR3 DNA sequence: TGTGCCATCAGTGACAGGGGGGATTCACCCCTCCACTTT.